This TCR beta chain was profiled in a study of T-cell memory formation after mild COVID-19. This clonotype was detected a few times. The antigen remains unidentified. With 5 bases removed from V and 8 bases from J, the gap between germline ends came to 12 bases. The CDR3 sequence is 12 residues long. Germline loops: CDR1 MNHEY, CDR2 SVGAGI. Using its own MiXCR run on the 5' RACE reads, TCRdb lists one record per CDR3 protein. The table shows about 250,000 distinct CDR3 sequences, with around 17% occurring only once. The study, taken as a whole, reports: Clones that contracted from day 15 to 85 had balanced CD4/CD8; later expanders were CD4+ biased.

The sample consisted of PBMCs or a T cell subset sorted from them (not recorded which). The chain is built from TRBV6-5 and TRBJ1-2; D is undetermined. The clonotype originates from a man between 18 and 29 years old who had mild COVID-19 (a few samples of this study predate the infection). Cell type and time point are not known. DNA of the CDR3: TGTGCCAGCAGTAACGGGATTTTCGGCTACACCTTC. Translated, it gives CASSNGIFGYTF.